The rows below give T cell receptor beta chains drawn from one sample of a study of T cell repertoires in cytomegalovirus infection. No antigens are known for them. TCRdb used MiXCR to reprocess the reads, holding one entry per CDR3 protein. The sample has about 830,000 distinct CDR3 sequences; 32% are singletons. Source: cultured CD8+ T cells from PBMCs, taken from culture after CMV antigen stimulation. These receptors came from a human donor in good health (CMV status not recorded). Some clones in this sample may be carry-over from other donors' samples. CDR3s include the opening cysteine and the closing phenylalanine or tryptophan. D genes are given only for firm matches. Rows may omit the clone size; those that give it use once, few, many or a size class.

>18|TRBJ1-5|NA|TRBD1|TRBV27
TGTGCCAGCGGCCGCGGGACAGGGTTAGGTTCCAGCAATCAGCCCCAGCATTTT
CASGRGTGLGSSNQPQHF
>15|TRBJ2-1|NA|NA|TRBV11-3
TGTGCCAGCAGCTTAAGGCGGTCCGATGACAATGAGCAGTTCTTC
CASSLRRSDDNEQFF
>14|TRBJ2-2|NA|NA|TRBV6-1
TGTGCCAGCAAGCCCCTAGCGAACACCGGGGAGCTGTTTTTT
CASKPLANTGELFF
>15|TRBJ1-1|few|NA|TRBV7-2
TGTGCCAGCAGCCTTGGCGGGCTCCAGAACACTGAAGCTTTCTTT
CASSLGGLQNTEAFF
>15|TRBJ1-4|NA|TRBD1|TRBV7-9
TGTGCCAGCAGCATCGGGACAGGGGTTAATGAAAAACTGTTTTTT
CASSIGTGVNEKLFF
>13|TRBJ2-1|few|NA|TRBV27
TGTGCCAGCAGGAGGGGACTTCACAATGAGCAGTTCTTC
CASRRGLHNEQFF
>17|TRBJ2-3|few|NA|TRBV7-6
TGTGCCAGCAGCTTAGCGGGGCAGGGGTACGACGCAGATACGCAGTATTTT
CASSLAGQGYDADTQYF
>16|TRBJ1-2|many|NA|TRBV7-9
TGTGCCAGCAGCCGACTTGACCTAGACGTGAAGGATGGCTACACCTTC
CASSRLDLDVKDGYTF
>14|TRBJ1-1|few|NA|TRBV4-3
TGCGCCAGCAGCCAAGATTTAGGAGGGACTGAAGCTTTCTTT
CASSQDLGGTEAFF
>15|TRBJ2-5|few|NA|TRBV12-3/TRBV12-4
TGTGCCAGCAGTTTAGGGGTTGGGGTAACGGAGACCCAGTACTTC
CASSLGVGVTETQYF
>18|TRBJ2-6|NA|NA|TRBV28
TGTGCCAACAGTTTCCCTAGGTCCTTGAGCTCTGGGGCCAACGTCCTGACTTTC
CANSFPRSLSSGANVLTF
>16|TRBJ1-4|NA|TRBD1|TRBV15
TGTGCCACCAGCAGAGAGTTCGGGACAGTCGACGAAAAACTGTTTTTT
CATSREFGTVDEKLFF
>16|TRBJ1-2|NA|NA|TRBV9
TGTGCCAGCACTCGGGCACCCGGTCGGGGAGGTATAGGCTACACCTTC
CASTRAPGRGGIGYTF
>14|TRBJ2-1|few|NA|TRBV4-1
TGCGCCAGCAGCTTCGTTGGCTCCTACAATGAGCAGTTCTTC
CASSFVGSYNEQFF
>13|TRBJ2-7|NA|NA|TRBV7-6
TGTGCCAGCAGCATTAAACAGGGTAGCGAGCAGTACTTC
CASSIKQGSEQYF
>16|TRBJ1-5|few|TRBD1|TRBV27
TGTGCCAGCAGTCCCATTGAGGGGGCCCACAATCAGCCCCAGCATTTT
CASSPIEGAHNQPQHF
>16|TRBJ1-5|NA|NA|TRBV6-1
TGTGCCAGCAGTCCCGGGGTTTCCCGCGGCAATCAGCCCCAGCATTTT
CASSPGVSRGNQPQHF
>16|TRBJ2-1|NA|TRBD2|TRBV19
TGTGCCAGTAGTAGCACCTTTAGCGGGGGATACAATGAGCAGTTCTTC
CASSSTFSGGYNEQFF
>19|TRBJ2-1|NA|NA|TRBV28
TGTGCCAGCAGTTTAAGGCTTTCCCCGGCCAGGGGATTCTACAATGAGCAGTTCTTC
CASSLRLSPARGFYNEQFF
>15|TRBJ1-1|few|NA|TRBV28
TGTGCCAGCAGTTTAGACAGTAACGGGGTCACTGAAGCTTTCTTT
CASSLDSNGVTEAFF
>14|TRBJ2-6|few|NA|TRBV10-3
TGTGCCATCAGTGATGGCCCTGGGGCCAACGTCCTGACTTTC
CAISDGPGANVLTF
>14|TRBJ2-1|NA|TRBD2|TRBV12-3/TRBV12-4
TGTGCCAGCAGTTTGGGAGGGTCGCTCAATGAGCAGTTCTTC
CASSLGGSLNEQFF
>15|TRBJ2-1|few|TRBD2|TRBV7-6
TGTGCCAGCAGCGAACTAGCGGGGCTGTACAATGAGCAGTTCTTC
CASSELAGLYNEQFF
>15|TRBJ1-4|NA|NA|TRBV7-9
TGTGCCAGCAACACAAACACACAGGGAAGCGAAAAACTGTTTTTT
CASNTNTQGSEKLFF